This TCR beta chain was captured in a study of T-cell reconstitution after alpha-beta-depleted transplantation in children. The V gene lost 3 bases and the J gene lost 5 bases, with 5 bases spanning the gap. Germline V gives CDR1 MNHNY, CDR2 SVGAGI (reference sequence). This CDR3 has 12 amino acids. A library of TCRbeta sequences, prepared with unique molecular identifiers, was generated. MiXCR was run by TCRdb on the PCR reads, yielding one entry per CDR3 protein. This table holds fewer than 550,000 distinct CDR3 sequences, around 10% found once. As concerns this clonotype: The antigen is not known.

General study findings and limits: When one year had passed after transplant, most T-cell counts and diversity came from newly produced T cells. At around two months after transplant, the alpha-beta T cells were reportedly derived from several hundred expanded clones that came from non-depleted graft cells.

The chain combines TRBV6-6 with TRBJ2-1; D unresolved. The clonotype was recovered from a female patient aged 2-10 years who had a stem cell transplant for aplastic anemia, so the T cells may come from the graft donor. The sequencing used PBMCs, mostly from graft donor cells, collected 180 days after TCRalphabeta/CD19-depleted stem cell transplant. The CDR3 DNA sequence: TGTGCCAGCAGTTATTTGAACAATGAGCAGTTCTTC. It specifies CASSYLNNEQFF.